Listed here is a single T cell receptor beta chain. This sample is part of a study of blood T cell repertoires in COVID-19. Trimming cost V 4 bases and J 0 bases, with 20 bases left between them. Germline lookup yields CDR1 SGHNT and CDR2 YYREEE (reference sequence). This CDR3 comprises 17 residues. Some clones are missing from TCRdb's copy, which holds only in-frame ones; the method was immunoSEQ multiplex PCR. The table shows some 60,000 clones, with over 70% occurring only once. Input material: peripheral blood. The chain joins TRBV5-4 to TRBJ2-7; D possibly corresponds to TRBD1 (6 bases). The clonotype originates from a human donor in a cohort sampled during active COVID-19. In nucleotides, the CDR3 is TGTGCCAGCAGCACCCGTCGGACAGATAAGAGCTCCTACGAGCAGTACTTC. Residues: CASSTRRTDKSSYEQYF.